Following are 8 T cell receptor beta chains from one sample sequenced in a study of T cell repertoires in cytomegalovirus infection. Their target antigens are unknown. TCRdb fed the reads into MiXCR, producing one record per CDR3 protein. The sample records fewer than 900,000 distinct CDR3 sequences, 25% to 35% being singletons. The starting material was cultured CD8+ T cells from PBMCs, obtained from culture after CMV antigen stimulation. All receptors come from a human donor in good health (CMV status not recorded). Some clones in this sample may be carry-over from other donors' samples.

Many counts were recorded for this clonotype. The gene calls are TRBV7-8 and TRBJ2-7; unclear D gene. The CDR3 totals 12 residues. V was cut by 1 base and J by 3 bases, with 4 bases left in between. Per germline, CDR1 SGHVS and CDR2 FQNEAQ. CDR3 sequence: CASSLEDYEQYF. As DNA, the CDR3 is TGTGCCAGCAGCTTAGAAGACTACGAGCAGTACTTC.

The sample holds many counts of this clonotype. The chain carries TRBV6-1 and TRBJ2-3, with D tentatively TRBD1 (5 bases). Trimming shortened V by 5 bases and J by 2 bases, and 17 bases separated the two germline ends. CDR3 size: 16 residues. The germline V gene encodes CDR1 MNHNS and CDR2 SASEGT. The CDR3 region has the DNA TGTGCCAGCAGTTATCTTGGGCAGGGTTCCACAGATACGCAGTATTTT. This codes for CASSYLGQGSTDTQYF.

J is TRBJ1-2 and V is TRBV10-3, with D uncertain. The V and J ends lost 0 bases and 4 bases respectively, with 12 bases between them. CDR1 is ENHRY and CDR2 is SYGVKD in the germline V gene. The length of the CDR3 is 15 residues. This CDR3 reads CAISESRSAVYGYTF. CDR3 sequence (DNA): TGTGCCATCAGTGAGTCTCGGTCCGCAGTCTATGGCTACACCTTC.

V is TRBV4-1 and J is TRBJ2-3; TRBD2 aligns across 9 bases. CDR3 length equals 16 residues. J was trimmed by 2 bases and V by 6 bases; bases with no gene match: 9. CDR1 is MGHRA, CDR2 YSYEKL, per germline. The CDR3 protein is CASSIAGAMNTDTQYF. The CDR3 coding sequence is TGCGCCAGCAGTATAGCGGGGGCCATGAACACAGATACGCAGTATTTT.

This clonotype has more than one count but fewer than ten. The genes are TRBV4-1 and TRBJ2-1; 9 bases are shared with TRBD2. Looked up from germline, CDR1 is MGHRA and CDR2 is YSYEKL. V gave up 4 bases and J gave up 4 bases; unmatched junction bases: 11. The length of the CDR3 is 17 residues. The CDR3 here is CASSPELSGGYYNEQFF. The CDR3 DNA follows: TGCGCCAGCAGCCCAGAACTTAGCGGGGGTTATTACAATGAGCAGTTCTTC.

The chain links TRBV4-3 to TRBJ1-6, with TRBD1 identical over 7 bases. Germline CDR1 and CDR2: LGHNA and YSLEER. CDR3 length: 17 amino acids. The V segment lost 3 bases and the J segment 7 bases; nucleotides outside the gene matches: 12. The CDR3 DNA reads as TGCGCCAGCAGCCAGGATGGCGGACAGGAGGGAAATTCACCCCTCCACTTT. Protein sequence: CASSQDGGQEGNSPLHF.

There are a few counts of this clonotype. The chain links TRBV6-1 to TRBJ2-7; D remains unclear. This CDR3 comprises 15 residues. Germline loops: CDR1 MNHNS, CDR2 SASEGT. Trimming took 2 bases from V and 0 from J, leaving 11 bases between them. This CDR3 reads CASSEIKGNSYEQYF. Here the CDR3 DNA reads TGTGCCAGCAGTGAAATAAAGGGCAACTCCTACGAGCAGTACTTC.

This clonotype has a handful of counts. The chain carries TRBV12-3 or TRBV12-4 and TRBJ1-3, with 7 bases fitting TRBD1. The CDR3 has 16 residues. Trimming removed 7 bases from V and 1 base from J; junction bases left unmatched: 10. CDR3 sequence reads: CASNRGRGASGNTIYF. CDR3 nucleotide sequence: TGTGCCAGCAACAGGGGAAGAGGGGCATCTGGAAACACCATATATTTT.